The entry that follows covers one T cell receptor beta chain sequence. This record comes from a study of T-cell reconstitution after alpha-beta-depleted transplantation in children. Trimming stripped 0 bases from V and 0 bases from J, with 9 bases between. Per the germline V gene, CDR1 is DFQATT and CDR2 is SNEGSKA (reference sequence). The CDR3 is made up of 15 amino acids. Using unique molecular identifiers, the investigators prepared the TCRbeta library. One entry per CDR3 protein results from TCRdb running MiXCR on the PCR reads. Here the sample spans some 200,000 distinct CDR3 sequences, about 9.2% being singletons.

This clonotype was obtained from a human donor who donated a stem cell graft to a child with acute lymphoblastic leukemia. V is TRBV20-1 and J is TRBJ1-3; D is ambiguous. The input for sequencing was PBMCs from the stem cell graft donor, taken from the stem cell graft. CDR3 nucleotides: TGCAGTGCTAGAGAGGACGGTCGCTCTGGAAACACCATATATTTT. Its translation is CSAREDGRSGNTIYF.